This TCR beta chain was recovered during a study of cytomegalovirus exposure and HLA in healthy donors. Findings and caveats of the study: V- and J-gene trimming in TCR beta was tied to a missense DCLRE1C variant by an analysis performed later.

60 Vbeta and 13 Jbeta primers were used in PCR. The method was immunoSEQ multiplex PCR; TCRdb's version includes in-frame clones alone and lacks a portion of them. The sample shows approximately 100,000 clones, less than 80% of them seen only once. This clone turned up a few times. Its specificity is not known. This CDR3 spans 15 amino acids. Trimming took 5 bases from V and 4 from J; bases not matched to a gene: 3. Germline lookup yields CDR1 MNHEY and CDR2 SMNVEV (reference sequence). The material sequenced was PBMCs. The chain is built from TRBV27 and TRBJ2-5; 14 bases fit TRBD2. The TCR comes from a man aged 25-40 years in good health and CMV-seropositive. CDR3 nucleotide sequence: TGTGCCAGCAGTCCGACTAGCGGGGGGGTAGAGACCCAGTACTTC. Translated, it gives CASSPTSGGVETQYF.